This T cell receptor beta chain was found in a study of pediatric ulcerative colitis. The study's findings and limits: Repertoires came from total lymphocyte DNA, so rare subsets like regulatory T cells may be missed. Rectal repertoires separated controls, mild-moderate and acute severe colitis.

Turning to this clone: Antigen unknown.

Germline lookup yields CDR1 SGHVS and CDR2 FNYEAQ. CDR3 length equals 17 residues. The junction had 12 bases not matched to a gene; V was cut back by 0 bases and J by 7 bases. The assay was run at survey level. Sequencing was performed with immunoSEQ multiplex PCR; in TCRdb, only in-frame clones are kept and a portion is missing. This table holds 55,000 to 75,000 clones, 80% to 90% found once. Blood was drawn at the time of colonoscopy. What was sequenced was blood. The gene calls are TRBV7-6 and TRBJ2-1, with 7 bases fitting TRBD2. The sequence was obtained from a boy younger than 18 with severe ulcerative colitis. CDR3 sequence: CASSLAPPLAALNEQFF. CDR3 sequence (DNA): TGTGCCAGCAGCTTAGCCCCCCCGCTAGCGGCCTTGAATGAGCAGTTCTTC.